The rows below give T cell receptor beta chains drawn from one sample of a study of shared clonotypes between healthy human individuals. Repertoires were generated with immunoSEQ multiplex PCR, while TCRdb's copy carries only in-frame clones and drops some. Among over a million clones listed, 75% were seen once. Material: memory CD4+ T cells sorted from blood. These TCRs come from a man aged 18-30 years in good health. Both conserved end residues are part of each CDR3. D genes are given only for firm matches. The size entry is marked missing in some rows and otherwise reads once, few, many or a size class.

j_call clone_size v_call d_call cdr3_aa cdr3_nt
TRBJ2-5 . TRBV10-2 . CASREGHGSETQYF TGCGCCAGCAGGGAGGGACATGGTAGCGAGACCCAGTACTTC
TRBJ1-2 . TRBV6-6 TRBD1 CASSNIGQGASYGYTF TGTGCCAGCAGTAATATAGGACAGGGGGCAAGTTATGGCTACACCTTC
TRBJ2-7 once TRBV10-3 . CAITRGYEQYF TGTGCCATCACGAGGGGTTACGAGCAGTACTTC
TRBJ2-2 . TRBV29-1 TRBD1 CSVIVQGDTGELFF TGCAGCGTTATAGTACAGGGGGACACCGGGGAGCTGTTTTTT
TRBJ2-7 few TRBV7-8 TRBD2 CASKEARAGANYEQYF TGTGCCAGCAAGGAAGCGAGGGCGGGAGCAAACTACGAGCAGTACTTC
TRBJ1-2 . TRBV5-1 . CASSRDGKGDYGYTF TGCGCCAGCAGTCGGGACGGAAAGGGCGACTATGGCTACACCTTC
TRBJ2-1 . TRBV18 . CASSSILYNEQFF TGTGCCAGCTCATCGATACTCTACAATGAGCAGTTCTTC
TRBJ2-3 few TRBV7-6 TRBD1 CASSLAHRGQGDTQYF TGTGCCAGCAGCTTAGCTCATCGAGGACAGGGGGATACGCAGTATTTT
TRBJ2-5 . TRBV4-1 TRBD2 CASSQDLSSGGHEYF TGCGCCAGCAGCCAAGATCTGTCTAGCGGGGGCCACGAGTACTTC
TRBJ1-1 . TRBV6-5 . CASSGQSGEAFF TGTGCCAGCAGTGGACAGTCGGGTGAAGCTTTCTTT
TRBJ2-7 . TRBV5-6 TRBD1 CASSRDRWEQYF TGTGCCAGCAGTCGGGACAGGTGGGAGCAGTACTTC
TRBJ2-5 . TRBV11-2 . CASSFTGAAETQYF TGTGCCAGCAGCTTTACGGGAGCAGCCGAGACCCAGTACTTC
TRBJ2-1 . TRBV5-1 TRBD2 CASSLTGSGGYNEQFF TGCGCCAGCAGCTTGACCGGTAGCGGGGGCTACAATGAGCAGTTCTTC
TRBJ1-5 . TRBV7-2 . CASSLRGGNQPQHF TGTGCCAGCAGCTTACGGGGGGGGAATCAGCCCCAGCATTTT
TRBJ1-1 few TRBV27 . CASSFSGGTEAFF TGTGCCAGCAGTTTCAGTGGTGGCACTGAAGCTTTCTTT
TRBJ2-3 . TRBV7-9 . CASGSRGGTDTQYF TGTGCCAGCGGTTCGCGGGGTGGGACAGATACGCAGTATTTT
TRBJ1-1 few TRBV12-5 . CASGHEMNTEAFF TGTGCTAGTGGGCATGAGATGAACACTGAAGCTTTCTTT
TRBJ2-4 . TRBV6-5 . CASRRAGTNIQYF TGTGCCAGCAGACGAGCCGGGACGAACATTCAGTACTTC
TRBJ1-5 . TRBV5-1 . CASSLWGGPEPQHF TGCGCCAGCAGCTTGTGGGGGGGGCCGGAGCCCCAGCATTTT
TRBJ1-3 . TRBV30 . CAWRGSTSGNTIYF TGTGCCTGGAGGGGGTCGACCTCTGGAAACACCATATATTTT
TRBJ2-5 . TRBV19 . CASSITGRETQYF TGTGCCAGTAGTATCACAGGGAGAGAGACCCAGTACTTC
TRBJ2-3 once TRBV27 . CASSLVGLGPSGMHF TGTGCCAGCAGTTTAGTAGGACTGGGGCCCAGTGGTATGCATTTT
TRBJ2-1 few TRBV5-4 TRBD1 CASSLGQGNEQFF TGTGCCAGCAGCTTGGGACAGGGAAATGAGCAGTTCTTC
TRBJ1-2 . TRBV30 TRBD1 CAWSSRTGFYTF TGTGCCTGGAGCTCCAGGACAGGGTTCTACACCTTC
TRBJ2-3 . TRBV5-1 . CASGKSPLTDTQYF TGCGCCAGCGGGAAATCGCCCCTCACAGATACGCAGTATTTT
TRBJ2-5 . TRBV5-4 . CASSLVGQETQYF TGTGCCAGCAGCTTGGTGGGCCAAGAGACCCAGTACTTC
TRBJ1-5 . TRBV7-2 . CASSLEPGAGQPQHF TGTGCCAGCAGCTTAGAACCAGGGGCCGGTCAGCCCCAGCATTTT
TRBJ1-2 . TRBV10-3 . CAISENVNYGYTF TGTGCCATCAGTGAGAATGTTAACTATGGCTACACCTTC
TRBJ2-7 once TRBV5-1 TRBD2 CASSAAGTSVPTQYF TGCGCCAGCAGCGCAGCCGGGACTAGCGTACCAACGCAGTACTTC
TRBJ1-2 . TRBV5-1 . CASSRGQSYGYTF TGCGCCAGCAGCCGCGGACAGTCCTATGGCTACACCTTC
TRBJ2-1 few TRBV11-2 TRBD2 CASSFSGAEQFF TGTGCCAGCAGCTTTAGCGGGGCTGAGCAGTTCTTC
TRBJ2-3 once TRBV5-6 TRBD2 CASSLRGLAVDTQYF TGTGCCAGCAGCTTGAGAGGACTAGCTGTAGATACGCAGTATTTT
TRBJ1-5 . TRBV30 . CAWSVIGGQPQHF TGTGCCTGGAGTGTAATCGGGGGACAGCCCCAGCATTTT
TRBJ2-5 few TRBV18 . CASSPLARETQYF TGTGCCAGCTCACCCCTGGCGAGGGAGACCCAGTACTTC
TRBJ2-7 once TRBV7-2 TRBD1 CASSRSTGTGDHEQYF TGTGCCAGCAGTCGCTCCACCGGGACAGGGGACCACGAGCAGTACTTC
TRBJ2-7 . TRBV20-1 TRBD1 CSARVTGLQYF TGCAGTGCTAGGGTGACAGGGTTGCAGTACTTC
TRBJ1-6 few TRBV9 . CASSVNRNSPLHF TGTGCCAGCAGCGTGAACAGAAATTCACCCCTCCACTTT
TRBJ1-1 . TRBV6-6 . CASSYSTGGAEAFF TGTGCCAGCAGTTACTCGACCGGAGGCGCTGAAGCTTTCTTT
TRBJ1-2 many TRBV5-5 . CASSWDGSYGYTF TGTGCCAGCAGCTGGGACGGAAGCTATGGCTACACCTTC
TRBJ2-7 . TRBV6-6 . CASSSGTKPYEQYF TGTGCCAGCAGCTCCGGGACGAAACCCTACGAGCAGTACTTC
TRBJ2-3 . TRBV29-1 TRBD2 CSVEGLAGFTDTQYF TGCAGCGTTGAAGGGCTAGCGGGGTTCACAGATACGCAGTATTTT
TRBJ2-5 . TRBV11-2 TRBD2 CASSLDRGEWETQYF TGTGCCAGCAGCTTAGATCGGGGGGAATGGGAGACCCAGTACTTC